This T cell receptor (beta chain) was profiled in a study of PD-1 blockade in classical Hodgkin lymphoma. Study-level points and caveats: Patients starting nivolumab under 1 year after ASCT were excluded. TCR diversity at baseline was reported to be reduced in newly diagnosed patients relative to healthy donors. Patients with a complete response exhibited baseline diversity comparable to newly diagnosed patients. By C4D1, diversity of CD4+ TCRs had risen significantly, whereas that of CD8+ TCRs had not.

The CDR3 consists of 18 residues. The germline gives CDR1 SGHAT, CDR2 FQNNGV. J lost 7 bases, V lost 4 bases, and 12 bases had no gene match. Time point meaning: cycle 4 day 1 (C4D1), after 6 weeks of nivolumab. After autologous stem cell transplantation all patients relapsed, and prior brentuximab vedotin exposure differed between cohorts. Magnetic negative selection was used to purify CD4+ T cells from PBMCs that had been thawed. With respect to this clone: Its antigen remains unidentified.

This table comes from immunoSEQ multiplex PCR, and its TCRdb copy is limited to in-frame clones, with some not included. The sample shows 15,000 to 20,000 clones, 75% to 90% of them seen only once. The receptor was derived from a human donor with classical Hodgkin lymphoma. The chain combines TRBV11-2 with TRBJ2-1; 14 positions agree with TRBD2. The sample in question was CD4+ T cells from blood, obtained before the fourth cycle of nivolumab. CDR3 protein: CASSYRRPGLAGVNEQFF. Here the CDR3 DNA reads TGTGCCAGCAGCTACCGGAGACCGGGACTAGCGGGAGTGAATGAGCAGTTCTTC. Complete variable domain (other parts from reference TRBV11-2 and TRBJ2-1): EAGVAQSPRYKIIEKRQSVAFWCNPISGHATLYWYQQILGQGPKLLIQFQNNGVVDDSQLPKDRFSAERLKGVDSTLKIQPAKLEDSAVYLCASSYRRPGLAGVNEQFFGPGTRLTVL.